This entry concerns a single T cell receptor (beta chain). CDR3 length equals 14 residues. From germline, CDR1 is SGHTA and CDR2 FQGNSA. J gave up 8 bases and V 5 bases, and 8 bases lay outside the gene matches. The data originate from a study of blood T cell repertoires in COVID-19. Method: immunoSEQ multiplex PCR; TCRdb's copy keeps in-frame clones and lacks some. The table has around 250,000 clones, 80% to 90% seen once. The receptor comes from a woman in her forties who had been exposed to COVID-19. The V gene is TRBV7-2, the J gene TRBJ1-4; 7 nucleotides match TRBD1. The specimen was PBMCs or T cells enriched from blood (not recorded which). This chain's CDR3 is CASSVRQGREKLFF. DNA for the CDR3: TGTGCCAGCAGCGTCAGACAGGGACGAGAAAAACTGTTTTTT.